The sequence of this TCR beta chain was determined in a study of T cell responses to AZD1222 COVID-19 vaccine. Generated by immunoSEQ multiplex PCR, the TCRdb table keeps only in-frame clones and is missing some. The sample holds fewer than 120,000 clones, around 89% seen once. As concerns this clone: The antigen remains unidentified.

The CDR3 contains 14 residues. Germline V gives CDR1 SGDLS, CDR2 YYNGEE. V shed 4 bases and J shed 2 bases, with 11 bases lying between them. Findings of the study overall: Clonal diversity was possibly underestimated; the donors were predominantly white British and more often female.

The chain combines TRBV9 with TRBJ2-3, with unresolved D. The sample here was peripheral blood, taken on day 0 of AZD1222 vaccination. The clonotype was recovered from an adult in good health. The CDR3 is CASSSSLYTDTQYF. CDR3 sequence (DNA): TGTGCCAGCAGCTCTTCCCTCTACACAGATACGCAGTATTTT.